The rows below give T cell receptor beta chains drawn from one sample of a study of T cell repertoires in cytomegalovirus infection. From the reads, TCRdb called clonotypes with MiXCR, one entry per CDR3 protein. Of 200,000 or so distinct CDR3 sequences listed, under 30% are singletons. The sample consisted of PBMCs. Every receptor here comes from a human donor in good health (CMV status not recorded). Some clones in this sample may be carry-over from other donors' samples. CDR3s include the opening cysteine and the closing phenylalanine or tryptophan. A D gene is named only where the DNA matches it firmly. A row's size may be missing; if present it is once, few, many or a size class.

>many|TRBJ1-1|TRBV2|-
CASSVVGGTGTTEAFF
TGTGCCAGCAGTGTAGTGGGCGGCACGGGGACGACTGAAGCTTTCTTT
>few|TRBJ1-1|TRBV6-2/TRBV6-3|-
CASTVVRSNTEAFF
TGTGCCAGCACCGTCGTCAGGTCGAACACTGAAGCTTTCTTT
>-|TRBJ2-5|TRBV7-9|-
CASSLEARKETQYF
TGTGCCAGCAGCTTAGAGGCTAGGAAAGAGACCCAGTACTTC
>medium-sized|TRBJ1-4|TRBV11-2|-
CASSPLPGGLNEKLFF
TGTGCCAGCAGCCCCCTGCCGGGAGGATTAAATGAAAAACTGTTTTTT
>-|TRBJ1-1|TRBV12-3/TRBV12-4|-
CASRNRRTNTEAFF
TGTGCCAGCAGAAACCGGCGTACGAACACTGAAGCTTTCTTT
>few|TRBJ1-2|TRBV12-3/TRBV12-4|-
CASSPAQGVFYGYTF
TGTGCCAGCAGTCCCGCCCAGGGAGTCTTCTATGGCTACACCTTC
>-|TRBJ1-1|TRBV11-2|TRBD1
CASSERQGGVNTEAFF
TGTGCCAGCAGCGAACGACAGGGGGGAGTGAACACTGAAGCTTTCTTT
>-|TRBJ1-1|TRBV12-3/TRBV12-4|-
CASTRPGLNTEAFF
TGTGCCAGCACCCGACCCGGACTGAACACTGAAGCTTTCTTT
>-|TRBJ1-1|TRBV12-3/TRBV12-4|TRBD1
CASSLTGELGEAFF
TGTGCCAGCAGTTTAACAGGGGAGTTGGGTGAAGCTTTCTTT
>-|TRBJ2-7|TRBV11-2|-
CASSLETEQYF
TGTGCCAGCAGCTTAGAAACCGAGCAGTACTTC
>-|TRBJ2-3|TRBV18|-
CASSPPTGVPIDTQYF
TGTGCCAGCTCACCACCGACGGGGGTACCAATAGATACGCAGTATTTT
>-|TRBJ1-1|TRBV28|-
CASTREGSGGTEAFF
TGTGCCAGCACCAGAGAGGGATCCGGAGGGACTGAAGCTTTCTTT
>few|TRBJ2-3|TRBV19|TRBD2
CASRKGVAGGYGDTQYF
TGTGCCAGCCGAAAAGGAGTAGCGGGGGGCTATGGAGATACGCAGTATTTT
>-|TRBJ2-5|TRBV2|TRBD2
CASSVASGGGKTQYF
TGTGCCAGCAGTGTAGCTAGCGGAGGAGGCAAGACCCAGTACTTC
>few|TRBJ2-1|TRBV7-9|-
CASSFGQPEQFF
TGTGCCAGCAGCTTCGGGCAGCCTGAGCAGTTCTTC
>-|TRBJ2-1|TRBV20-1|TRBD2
CSARDISGGADNEQFF
TGCAGTGCTAGAGATATAAGCGGGGGGGCAGACAATGAGCAGTTCTTC
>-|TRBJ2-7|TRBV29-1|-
CSVRQGGVSEQYF
TGCAGCGTCAGACAGGGAGGGGTGAGTGAGCAGTACTTC
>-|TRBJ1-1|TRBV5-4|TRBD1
CASSYRDRNTEAFF
TGTGCCAGCAGTTACCGGGACAGGAACACTGAAGCTTTCTTT
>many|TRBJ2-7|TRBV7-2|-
CASSPRGGVEQYF
TGTGCCAGCAGCCCTCGAGGGGGGGTCGAGCAGTACTTC
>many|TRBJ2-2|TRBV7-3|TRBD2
CASSPSGGVIGELFF
TGTGCCAGCAGCCCCAGCGGGGGGGTGATCGGGGAGCTGTTTTTT
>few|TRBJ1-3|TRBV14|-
CASSQVGRPLSGNTIYF
TGTGCCAGCAGCCAAGTCGGGCGCCCTCTCTCTGGAAACACCATATATTTT
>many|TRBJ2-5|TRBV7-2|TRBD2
CASSFREARGETQYF
TGTGCCAGCAGCTTCCGGGAGGCGAGGGGAGAGACCCAGTACTTC
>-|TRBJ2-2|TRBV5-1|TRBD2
CASSLAAGAGELFF
TGCGCCAGCAGCTTGGCGGCGGGAGCCGGGGAGCTGTTTTTT